Listed below are T cell receptor beta chains from one sample, sequenced in a study of CD8+ T cells in alopecia areata. Sequenced by immunoSEQ multiplex PCR; TCRdb stores in-frame clones only, minus some. Among about 220,000 clones listed, under 60% were seen once. The source material was CD4+ T cells sorted from blood, sampled at week 4, from a patient treated with tofacitinib. The receptors derive from a human donor with alopecia areata. Both conserved end residues are part of each CDR3. Fields, in order: J gene, clone size, V gene, D gene, CDR3 protein, CDR3 DNA. D genes are given only for firm matches. Clone size appears in some rows only: once, few, many, or a class for an expanded clone.

>TRBJ2-7|.|TRBV6-5|.
CASSSGLFSYEQYF
TGTGCCAGCAGTTCAGGACTTTTCTCCTACGAGCAGTACTTC
>TRBJ1-2|.|TRBV29-1|TRBD1
CSVALRDRASGYTF
TGCAGCGTTGCGCTCCGGGACAGGGCAAGTGGCTACACCTTC
>TRBJ2-7|few|TRBV7-2|TRBD1
CASSLGTGDAEQYF
TGTGCCAGCAGCTTAGGGACAGGGGACGCCGAGCAGTACTTC
>TRBJ1-4|.|TRBV25-1|.
CASSELGATNEKLFF
TGTGCCAGCAGTGAACTTGGTGCAACTAATGAAAAACTGTTTTTT
>TRBJ2-3|few|TRBV7-2|TRBD2
CASSTRLATQYF
TGTGCCAGCAGCACCCGACTAGCTACGCAGTATTTT
>TRBJ1-4|.|TRBV9|.
CASSVSSRDEKLFF
TGTGCCAGCAGCGTGTCCTCTCGGGATGAAAAACTGTTTTTT
>TRBJ2-1|few|TRBV7-2|.
CASRDQSNWSPLRYNEQFF
TGTGCCAGCAGGGACCAGAGCAACTGGAGCCCCCTGCGCTATAATGAGCAGTTCTTC
>TRBJ2-2|.|TRBV11-2|.
CASSPWENTGELFF
TGTGCCAGCAGCCCCTGGGAGAACACCGGGGAGCTGTTTTTT
>TRBJ1-1|.|TRBV29-1|.
CSAGTQNTEAFF
TGCAGCGCGGGGACACAGAACACTGAAGCTTTCTTT
>TRBJ2-5|many|TRBV2|.
CASSDGVQETQYF
TGTGCCAGCAGTGACGGGGTTCAAGAGACCCAGTACTTC
>TRBJ2-7|.|TRBV30|TRBD1
CAWNPNRQGPYEQYF
TGTGCCTGGAACCCTAACCGACAGGGCCCCTACGAGCAGTACTTC
>TRBJ2-2|.|TRBV29-1|.
CSVVRLHTGELFF
TGCAGCGTTGTTCGGCTTCACACCGGGGAGCTGTTTTTT
>TRBJ1-2|.|TRBV29-1|.
CSVEGGAGYGYTF
TGCAGCGTTGAGGGTGGAGCTGGCTATGGCTACACCTTC
>TRBJ2-7|.|TRBV11-2|.
CASSLEGDFYFTYEQYF
TGTGCCAGCAGCTTAGAAGGGGACTTTTACTTTACCTACGAGCAGTACTTC
>TRBJ1-4|.|TRBV9|.
CASSSTGLLGEKLFF
TGTGCCAGCAGCTCAACGGGTCTCTTGGGGGAAAAACTGTTTTTT
>TRBJ2-1|.|TRBV11-2|TRBD2
CASSLGSAGVYNEQFF
TGTGCCAGCAGCTTAGGTAGCGCGGGGGTATACAATGAGCAGTTCTTC
>TRBJ2-5|.|TRBV5-6|.
CASSLGPSFPGETQYF
TGTGCCAGCAGCTTGGGTCCCAGCTTCCCGGGGGAGACCCAGTACTTC
>TRBJ2-7|.|TRBV7-2|.
CASSAGQGISYEQYF
TGTGCCAGCAGCGCCGGGCAGGGGATATCCTACGAGCAGTACTTC
>TRBJ1-1|.|TRBV30|TRBD1
CAWSDVGTGGTEAFF
TGTGCCTGGAGCGACGTAGGGACAGGGGGCACTGAAGCTTTCTTT
>TRBJ1-6|.|TRBV11-1|TRBD1
CASSPGQNSPLHF
TGTGCCAGCAGCCCGGGACAGAATTCACCCCTCCACTTT
>TRBJ2-7|.|TRBV27|.
CASRGFSYEQYF
TGTGCCAGCAGGGGATTTTCCTACGAGCAGTACTTC
>TRBJ2-1|.|TRBV12-5|TRBD2
CASGLLAGGPGEQFF
TGTGCTAGTGGCCTACTAGCGGGGGGGCCTGGGGAGCAGTTCTTC
>TRBJ1-2|.|TRBV27|.
CASSSSGGYLIDNYGYTF
TGTGCCAGCAGTTCCTCCGGGGGGTACCTCATAGACAACTATGGCTACACCTTC
>TRBJ1-2|few|TRBV10-3|.
CAISAGQSYGYTF
TGTGCCATCAGTGCGGGACAATCCTATGGCTACACCTTC
>TRBJ2-1|.|TRBV18|.
CASSPPGDVKQFF
TGTGCCAGCTCACCACCCGGGGACGTCAAGCAGTTCTTC
>TRBJ1-1|.|TRBV30|.
CAWSPKRTEAFF
TGTGCCTGGAGTCCCAAGAGGACTGAAGCTTTCTTT
>TRBJ1-2|few|TRBV30|.
CACGTSSHGYTF
TGTGCCTGTGGGACCTCAAGCCATGGCTACACCTTC
>TRBJ1-2|few|TRBV30|.
CAWSVGDSGYTF
TGTGCCTGGAGTGTTGGGGATTCTGGCTACACCTTC
>TRBJ2-1|few|TRBV4-2|.
CASSQRETNEQFF
TGTGCCAGCAGCCAAAGGGAGACCAATGAGCAGTTCTTC
>TRBJ2-7|.|TRBV5-4|.
CASTIGPAGYEQYF
TGTGCCAGCACAATCGGGCCTGCGGGCTACGAGCAGTACTTC
>TRBJ2-7|few|TRBV4-3|.
CASSLQGIEQYF
TGCGCCAGCAGCCTTCAGGGTATCGAGCAGTACTTC
>TRBJ2-3|once|TRBV12-5|TRBD2
CASGLGLRGERDTQYF
TGTGCTAGTGGTTTGGGCCTCCGGGGGGAAAGAGATACGCAGTATTTT
>TRBJ1-6|.|TRBV7-2|.
CASTAGSPNSPLHF
TGTGCTTCCACCGCGGGCAGTCCGAATTCACCCCTCCACTTT
>TRBJ2-1|.|TRBV5-1|.
CASSQRPIGEQFF
TGCGCCAGCAGCCAGCGACCCATCGGGGAGCAGTTCTTC
>TRBJ1-2|once|TRBV6-5|.
CATFNTGRNGYTF
TGTGCCACCTTTAATACGGGGAGGAACGGCTACACCTTC
>TRBJ2-1|once|TRBV4-1|.
CASSQSLRGVNEQFF
TGCGCCAGCAGCCAATCCCTCCGAGGGGTCAATGAGCAGTTCTTC
>TRBJ2-2|.|TRBV2|TRBD1
CASTEDRVGTGELFF
TGTGCCAGCACCGAAGACAGGGTTGGGACCGGGGAGCTGTTTTTT
>TRBJ1-6|.|TRBV2|.
CASSFSNRSSPLHF
TGTGCCAGCTCCTTCTCTAACCGCAGTTCACCCCTCCACTTT
>TRBJ2-7|.|TRBV7-9|TRBD2
CASSPGGESYEQYF
TGTGCCAGCAGCCCGGGAGGCGAATCCTACGAGCAGTACTTC
>TRBJ2-1|.|TRBV5-4|.
CASSFHMGIRNEQFF
TGTGCCAGCAGCTTTCATATGGGGATACGTAATGAGCAGTTCTTC
>TRBJ2-7|.|TRBV30|.
CAWRGGHLGGYEQYF
TGTGCCTGGAGGGGGGGACACCTTGGAGGCTACGAGCAGTACTTC
>TRBJ1-5|.|TRBV9|.
CASSVGGYDQPQHF
TGTGCCAGCAGCGTAGGAGGTTACGATCAGCCCCAGCATTTT
>TRBJ2-5|.|TRBV5-1|.
CASSPSGPETQYF
TGCGCCAGCAGCCCCAGTGGGCCAGAGACCCAGTACTTC
>TRBJ2-4|few|TRBV2|.
CASNLDRPAKNIQYF
TGTGCCAGTAATCTAGACAGGCCAGCCAAAAACATTCAGTACTTC
>TRBJ2-3|.|TRBV15|TRBD2
CATSRVAGLGDTQYF
TGTGCCACCAGCAGAGTAGCGGGGCTTGGAGATACGCAGTATTTT